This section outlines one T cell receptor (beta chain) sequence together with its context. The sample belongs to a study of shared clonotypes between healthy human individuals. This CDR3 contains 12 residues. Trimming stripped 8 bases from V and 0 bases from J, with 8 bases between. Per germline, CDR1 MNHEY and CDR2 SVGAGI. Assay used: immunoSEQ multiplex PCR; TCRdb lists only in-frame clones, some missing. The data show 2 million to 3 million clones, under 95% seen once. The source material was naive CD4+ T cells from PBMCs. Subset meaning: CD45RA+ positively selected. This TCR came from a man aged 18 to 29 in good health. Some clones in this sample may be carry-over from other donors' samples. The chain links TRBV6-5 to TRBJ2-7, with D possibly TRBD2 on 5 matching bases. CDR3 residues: CASQGSSYEQYF. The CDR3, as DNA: TGTGCCAGCCAAGGGAGCTCCTACGAGCAGTACTTC.